This T cell receptor beta chain was recovered during a study of T-cell memory formation after mild COVID-19. Study-level points and caveats: Shrinking CD4+ clones were chiefly CM and EM; CD8+ ones were chiefly EMRA.

V dropped 4 bases and J dropped 2; count of bases not matched to a gene: 3. The CDR3 covers 15 residues. A few counts support this clonotype. What it recognizes is unknown. TCRdb used MiXCR to reprocess the 5' RACE reads, holding one entry per CDR3 protein. Among a few hundred thousand distinct CDR3 sequences listed, about 10% were seen once. The specimen was PBMCs or a T cell subset sorted from them (not recorded which). The chain is built from TRBV12-3 or TRBV12-4 and TRBJ2-3, with 10 bases matching TRBD2. This TCR was recovered from a man between 18 and 29 years old who had mild COVID-19 (a few samples of this study predate the infection). Cell type and time point are not known. In DNA, the CDR3 is TGTGCCAGCAGTTCCCTAGCGGGGGCCACAGATACGCAGTATTTT. Translation gives CASSSLAGATDTQYF.